This passage covers 9 T cell receptor beta chains from one sample sequenced in a study of T cell responses to AZD1222 COVID-19 vaccine (dated by TCRdb to 2020 to 2023). What the time point label conveys for this sample: about 28 days (+/-7) after the second vaccine dose. Library prep was done by the immunoSEQ multiplex PCR assay. TCRdb stores this immuneACCESS table with in-frame sequences only. Part of the clones is absent; in the studies checked, under half of the shortfall reflects unresolved V genes, and no reason is known for the rest. The sample records roughly 190,000 clones, approximately 91% of which are singletons. Under 2% of the sample lies in the top ten. The specimen comprised peripheral blood, sampled 28 days after the second AZD1222 dose. The receptors stem from an adult who received the AZD1222 COVID-19 vaccine.

This chain links TRBV11-2 with TRBJ1-3; no reliable D call. The CDR3 covers 15 residues. The germline V and J ends were trimmed by 2 bases and 2 bases, with 10 bases remaining between them. In germline, CDR1 is SGHAT, CDR2 FQNNGV. The CDR3 here is CASSLNRGAGNTIYF. CDR3 DNA: TGTGCCAGCAGCTTAAACCGGGGAGCTGGAAACACCATATATTTT.

This clone showed up just once. This chain links TRBV18 with TRBJ2-1; possible D gene TRBD2, 5 bases. The V and J ends lost 3 bases and 7 bases respectively, with 13 bases between them. The germline V gene encodes CDR1 KGHSH and CDR2 LQKENI. The CDR3 is 14 residues long. The CDR3 loop reads CASSPDGGLNEQFF. Written as DNA, the CDR3 is TGTGCCAGCTCACCCGACGGCGGGTTGAATGAGCAGTTCTTC.

The chain carries TRBV9 and TRBJ1-1; D not resolved. Deletions cut 1 base from V and 0 bases from J, with 4 bases between. Germline values: CDR1 SGDLS, CDR2 YYNGEE. The CDR3 covers 13 residues. This CDR3 reads CASSVRLNTEAFF. The DNA for the CDR3 is TGTGCCAGCAGCGTAAGACTGAACACTGAAGCTTTCTTT.

This clone was counted once. The chain joins TRBV7-3 to TRBJ2-3; D is undetermined. The CDR3 is 14 amino acids. V shed 5 bases and J shed 1 base, with 10 bases lying between them. Per the germline V gene, CDR1 is SGHTA and CDR2 is FQGTGA. The CDR3 reads CASSPKRGTDTQYF. The CDR3 DNA is TGTGCCAGCAGCCCAAAACGGGGCACAGATACGCAGTATTTT. The variable domain in full, completed from reference TRBV7-3 and TRBJ2-3, reads GAGVSQTPSNKVTEKGKYVELRCDPISGHTALYWYRQSLGQGPEFLIYFQGTGAADDSGLPNDRFFAVRPEGSVSTLKIQRTERGDSAVYLCASSPKRGTDTQYFGPGTRLTVL.

The rearrangement uses TRBV6-6 and TRBJ1-1; maybe TRBD1 (5 bases). The CDR3 loop spans 13 amino acids. Germline V gives CDR1 MNHNY, CDR2 SVGAGI (reference sequence). V was cut by 4 bases and J by 4 bases, with 10 bases left in between. The CDR3 DNA follows: TGTGCCAGCAGTTCTGACAGCTTCACTGAAGCTTTCTTT. Protein product: CASSSDSFTEAFF.

The J gene is TRBJ2-2, the V gene TRBV9; D possibly corresponds to TRBD2 (6 bases). Germline loops: CDR1 SGDLS, CDR2 YYNGEE. This CDR3 spans 16 amino acids. Trimming removed 4 bases from V and 6 bases from J, with 19 bases in between. The CDR3 DNA is TGTGCCAGCAGCCCAGGCCGGGGGTCTATGGCCGGGGAGCTGTTTTTT. Translation: CASSPGRGSMAGELFF.

V and J are TRBV5-6 and TRBJ2-7; TRBD1 aligns across 9 bases. V shed 4 bases, J shed 5 bases, and the junction held 4 bases outside the gene matches. This CDR3 region has 13 residues. Germline assignment: CDR1 SGHDT and CDR2 YYEEEE. CDR3 sequence reads: CASSGDRGNEQYF. CDR3 nucleotide sequence: TGTGCCAGCAGCGGTGACAGGGGGAACGAGCAGTACTTC.

This clone was detected a few times. This rearrangement joins TRBV19 to TRBJ2-7, with a possible D match to TRBD2 (6 bases). This CDR3 is built from 14 residues. V lost 3 bases, J lost 4 bases, and 13 bases lay in between. The germline gives CDR1 LNHDA, CDR2 SQIVND (reference sequence). CDR3 sequence reads: CASSMGQGGYEQYF. In DNA, the CDR3 is TGTGCCAGTAGTATGGGGCAGGGAGGTTACGAGCAGTACTTC. Looking up the rest from reference TRBV19 and TRBJ2-7 gives the full variable domain: DGGITQSPKYLFRKEGQNVTLSCEQNLNHDAMYWYRQDPGQGLRLIYYSQIVNDFQKGDIAEGYSVSREKKESFPLTVTSAQKNPTAFYLCASSMGQGGYEQYFGPGTRLTVT.

This chain joins TRBV9 and TRBJ1-1; D is uncertain. With 4 bases removed from V and 1 base from J, the gap between germline ends came to 8 bases. Germline loops: CDR1 SGDLS, CDR2 YYNGEE. The CDR3 extends over 13 amino acids. The CDR3 nucleotides read TGTGCCAGCAGCCAAGGGCAGAACACTGAAGCTTTCTTT. As protein: CASSQGQNTEAFF.